This TCR beta chain originates from a study of T cells in Graves' hyperthyroidism and ophthalmopathy (dated by TCRdb to between 2018 and 2021). Study-wide context: Peripheral blood was sampled at the time of initial diagnosis, prior to any treatment. In roughly six Graves' hyperthyroidism patients, the study also compared T-cell repertoires from thyroid tissue with T-cell repertoires from blood. Once sampling was done, hyperthyroidism patients were given methimazole at a starting dose of 30 mg daily, whereas ophthalmopathy patients were given high-dose intravenous methylprednisolone. Prospective prediction of ophthalmopathy was tested in an independent validation cohort consisting of some 20 hyperthyroidism patients and some 16 patients who later progressed to ophthalmopathy. A discovery cohort of about 96 patients, fewer than 50 with Graves' ophthalmopathy and about 60 with stable Graves' hyperthyroidism, was used to find distinguishing TCR V-J signatures. According to the paper, TCR Vbeta CDR3 sequencing was carried out on approximately 140 peripheral blood samples, which came from fewer than 50 ophthalmopathy, 75 or so hyperthyroidism and roughly 17 progressor patients. The approximately 100 discovery patients were randomly divided into training and test sets at a 7:3 ratio. Results the study describes overall, beyond this receptor: In validation, progression to ophthalmopathy was predicted by the model with 70.59% sensitivity and 72.22% specificity, a median of about 6.4 months before onset. No statistical method was used to fix the sample size in advance, and group allocation was not hidden from the investigators. Most expanded thyroid clonotypes (frequency above 0.001) were also detected in blood, suggesting blood repertoires may reflect thyroid immune responses. A model built on a 13 V-J signature distinguished ophthalmopathy from stable hyperthyroidism, reaching 85% to 90% sensitivity and 81.08% specificity in cross-validation and 80%/75% in testing.

Measured from the cysteine to the phenylalanine, the CDR3 is 18 residues long. The DNA shown is the 54-base CDR3, in frame from base 1. From a lookup of the germline V gene, CDR1 and CDR2 are SGHAT and FQNNGV. Ends trimmed: V by 1 base, J by 0 bases; bases unmatched to a gene: 7. Moderately to severely active disease, a Clinical Activity Score of at least 3, a NOSPECS grade of at least 4, and a duration under 3 months were present in ophthalmopathy patients. Patients with uncontrolled infections, other autoimmune diseases, pregnancy or lactation were excluded. Diagnoses were based on clinical symptoms, serum thyroxine and TRAb, thyroid ultrasound and orbital computed tomography. PBMCs were isolated from 7.5 to 10 ml of fresh peripheral blood by Ficoll-Paque density gradient centrifugation. Total RNA was extracted using Trizol reagent, and RNA quality was assessed on an Agilent 2100 Bioanalyzer. This clonotype was detected many times. Its antigen remains undetermined. Nothing much larger sits one base from this clone, and base qualities are not available.

Amplification of TCR beta CDR3 regions was carried out from RNA transcripts. A first-round RT-PCR of the TCR CDR3 used the HTBI primer set with the Qiagen OneStep RT-PCR kit. A second multiplex PCR round built the libraries, followed by size selection and purification. Sequencing of the libraries was done on an Illumina HiSeq2000 using paired-end 100 bp reads. The published analysis was carried out like this. SOAPnuke was used to process the raw data, with reads discarded if the reads contained adapters or uncalled bases, had a mean Phred below 15, or lacked an exact constant-primer or identifier match. COPE v1.2.5 was used to merge the high-quality paired reads, and each unique nucleotide sequence was defined as a clonotype. MiTCR v1.1 was used to align clonotypes to the IMGT TRBV, TRBD and TRBJ reference segments. The analysis was restricted to V-J combinations with a frequency above 0.0001, which together covered 99% to 99.2% of the repertoires. The TCS score was defined as the ratio of F50 (clonal expansion) to E x V (chaos), calculated using BLOSUM62-based TCRdist between CDR3 peptides within each V-J. Welch's t-statistics and random forest reduced fewer than 600 V-J features to about 12, which were used in a naive Bayes classifier (R e1071). TCRdb reworked the public reads: Q25 trimming with fastp, MiXCR clone assembly, productive beta chains retained. Merged by CDR3 protein, the rows form single entries marked with the most common genes and DNA. TCRdb, not the original authors, processed these V and J calls. The sample contains around 540,000 distinct CDR3 sequences, roughly a sixth of them found a single time. 25% to 30% of the sample is taken by the ten largest.

Sequences were obtained from blood. This receptor was identified in a woman aged 30 to 39 with Graves' ophthalmopathy. The chain is encoded by TRBV11-2 joined to TRBJ2-3; 10 central nucleotides agree with TRBD2. The CDR3 region has the sequence CASSLGLAGVTSTDTQYF. In nucleotide form, the sequence is TGTGCCAGCAGCTTAGGTCTAGCGGGAGTTACGAGCACAGATACGCAGTATTTT.